One TCR beta chain is described in this entry. No antigen is known for it. Some clones are missing from TCRdb's copy, which holds only in-frame ones; the method was immunoSEQ multiplex PCR. In the table there are 250,000 to 350,000 clones, more than 70% of which are singletons. Trimming removed 4 bases from V and 4 bases from J, with 16 bases in between. CDR1 and CDR2 from the germline V gene are LNHDA and SQIVND (reference sequence). The CDR3 sequence is 15 residues long. This record comes from a study of cytotoxic CD8 clonotypes in ibrutinib-treated CLL. Study-level points and caveats: The public clonotypes identified were infrequent and showed contraction or stability on treatment. Higher clonality was seen at ibrutinib response and a return toward baseline at progression.

The receptor's source is a human donor with chronic lymphocytic leukemia. The genes are TRBV19 and TRBJ1-2; possible D gene TRBD1, 6 bases. The sequencing here drew on PBMCs, taken at disease progression, from a patient treated with ibrutinib. The CDR3, as DNA: TGTGCCAGTAGTACCCCGCGTCTGACAGGCTATGGCTACACCTTC. Translating gives CASSTPRLTGYGYTF.